This TCR beta chain was recorded in a study of blood T cell repertoires in COVID-19. For the study at large: The study drew acute and convalescent COVID-19 samples from the United States, Italy and Spain.

CDR1 and CDR2 (germline): KGHDR, SFDVKD. V was cut by 1 base and J by 0 bases, with 8 bases left in between. The CDR3 extends over 16 amino acids. Only one count was recorded for this clone. The study drew participants aged about 18 to 89 years from under 30 US areas. Original handling: Reference gene primer amplification gave nucleated cell count estimates. Using immunoSEQ multiplex PCR, the repertoire was profiled, and TCRdb retains in-frame clones only, with some absent. The V and J calls and clone size were taken over from that table, and D and trimming were inferred from the DNA. The table has around 300,000 clones, 90% seen once.

This clonotype was obtained from a woman aged 30 to 39 who had recovered from COVID-19. The V gene is TRBV24-1, the J gene TRBJ2-2; possible D gene TRBD2, 6 bases. Input material: PBMCs or T cells enriched from blood (not recorded which). The CDR3 coding sequence is TGTGCCACCAGTGATTTCGGGAGAACGAACACCGGGGAGCTGTTTTTT. This sequence encodes CATSDFGRTNTGELFF.